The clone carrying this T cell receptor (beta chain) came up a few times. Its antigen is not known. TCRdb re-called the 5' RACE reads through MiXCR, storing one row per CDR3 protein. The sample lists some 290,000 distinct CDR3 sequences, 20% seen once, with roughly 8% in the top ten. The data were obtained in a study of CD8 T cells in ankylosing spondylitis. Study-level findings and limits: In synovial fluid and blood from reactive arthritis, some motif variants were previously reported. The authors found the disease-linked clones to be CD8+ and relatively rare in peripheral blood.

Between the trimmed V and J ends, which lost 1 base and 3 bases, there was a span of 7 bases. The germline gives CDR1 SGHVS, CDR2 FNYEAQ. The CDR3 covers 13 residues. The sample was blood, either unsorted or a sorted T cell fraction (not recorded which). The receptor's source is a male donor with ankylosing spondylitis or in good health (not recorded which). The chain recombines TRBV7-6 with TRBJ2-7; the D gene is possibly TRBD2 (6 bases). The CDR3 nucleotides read TGTGCCAGCAGCTTAGATAGCGGCTACGAGCAGTACGTC. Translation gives CASSLDSGYEQYV.